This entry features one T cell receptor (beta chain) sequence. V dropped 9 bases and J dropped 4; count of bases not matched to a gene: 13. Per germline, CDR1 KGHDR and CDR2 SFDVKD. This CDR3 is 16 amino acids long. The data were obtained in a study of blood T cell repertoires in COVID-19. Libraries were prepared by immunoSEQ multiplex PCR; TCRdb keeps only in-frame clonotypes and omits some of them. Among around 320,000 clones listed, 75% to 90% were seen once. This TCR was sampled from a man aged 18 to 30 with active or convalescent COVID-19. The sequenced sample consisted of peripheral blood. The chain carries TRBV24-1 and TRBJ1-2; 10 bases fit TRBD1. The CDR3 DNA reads TGTGCCACCTATACTACGAGGGGACAGGGGTTCTATGGCTACACCTTC. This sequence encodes CATYTTRGQGFYGYTF.